Given below is one TCR beta chain in context. Its antigen is unknown. The germline gives CDR1 SGHRS, CDR2 YFSETQ. The CDR3 is 17 amino acids. With 1 base removed from V and 5 bases from J, the gap between germline ends came to 19 bases. This sample is part of a study of identical twins. General observations from the study: Monozygotic twin pairs showed more out-of-frame TCR alpha sharing than models estimated.

TCRdb reprocessed the 5' RACE reads with MiXCR, giving one entry per CDR3 protein. The table has 1.5 million to 2 million distinct CDR3 sequences, roughly 35% seen once. The chain employs TRBV5-1 and TRBJ2-1; tentatively, D is TRBD2 (5 bases). The sequence came from a newborn girl in good health. Sequencing was carried out using cord blood. CDR3 sequence (DNA): TGCGCCAGCAGCTTGCCGAATCTACTAGGTGGGGACAATGAGCAGTTCTTC. Translated: CASSLPNLLGGDNEQFF.